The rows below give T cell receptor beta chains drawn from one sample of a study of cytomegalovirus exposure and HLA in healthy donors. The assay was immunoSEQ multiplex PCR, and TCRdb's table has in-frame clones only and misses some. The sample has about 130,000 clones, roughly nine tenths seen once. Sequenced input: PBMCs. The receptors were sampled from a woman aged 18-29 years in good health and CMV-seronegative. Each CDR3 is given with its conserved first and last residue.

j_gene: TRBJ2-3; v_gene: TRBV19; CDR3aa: CASSGQGSTDTQYF
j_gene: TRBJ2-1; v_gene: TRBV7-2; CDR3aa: CASSLASGDPYNEQFF
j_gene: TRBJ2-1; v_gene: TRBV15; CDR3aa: CATSRTPTLSSFLAGGDEQFF
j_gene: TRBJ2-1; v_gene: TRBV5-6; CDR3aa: CASSLIQEQFF
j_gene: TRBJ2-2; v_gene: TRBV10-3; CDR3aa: CAISARSGRDGELFF
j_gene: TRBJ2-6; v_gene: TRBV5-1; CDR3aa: CASSQQGPSGANVLTF
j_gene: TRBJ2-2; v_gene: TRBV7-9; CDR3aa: CASRDTGRPGELFF
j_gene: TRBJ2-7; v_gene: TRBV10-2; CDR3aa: CASTSGGHLYEQYF
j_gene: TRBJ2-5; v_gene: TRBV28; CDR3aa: CASSRTSGVGEAQYF
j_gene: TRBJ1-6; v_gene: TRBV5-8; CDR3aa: CASSVGQAANSPLHF
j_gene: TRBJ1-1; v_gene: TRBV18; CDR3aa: CASSPGTEATEAFF
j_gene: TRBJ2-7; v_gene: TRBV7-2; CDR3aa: CASSLDGAGTYEQYF
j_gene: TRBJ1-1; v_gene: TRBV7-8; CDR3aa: CASSLGTTNTEAFF
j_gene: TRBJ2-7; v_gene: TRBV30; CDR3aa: CASGQSPYEQYF
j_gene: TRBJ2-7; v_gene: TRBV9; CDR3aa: CASKIIFF
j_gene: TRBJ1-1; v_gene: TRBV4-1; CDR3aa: CASSQGPTGFKNTEAFF
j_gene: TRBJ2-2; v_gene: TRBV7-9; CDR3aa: CASSFGQGNTGELFF
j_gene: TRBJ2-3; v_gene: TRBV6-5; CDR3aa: CASSQTSGRTDTQYF
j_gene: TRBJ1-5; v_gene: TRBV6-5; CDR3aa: CASTDRMGVQHF
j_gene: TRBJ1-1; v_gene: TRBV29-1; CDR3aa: CSVVETDTEAFF
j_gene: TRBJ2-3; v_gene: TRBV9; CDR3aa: CASSVGTAMSTDTQYF
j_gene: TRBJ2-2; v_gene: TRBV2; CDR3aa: CASTTGPTGELFF
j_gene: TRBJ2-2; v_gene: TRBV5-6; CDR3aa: CASSLAGTGELFF
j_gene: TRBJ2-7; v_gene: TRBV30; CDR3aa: CAWSHGDRGYF
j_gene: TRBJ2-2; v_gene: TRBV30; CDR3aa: CAWYGRTGELFF
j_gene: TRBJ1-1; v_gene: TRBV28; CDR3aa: CASTQDRDYTEAFF
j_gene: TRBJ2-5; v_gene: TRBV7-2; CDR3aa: CASSFRSGGAGRETQYF
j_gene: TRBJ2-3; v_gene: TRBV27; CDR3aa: CASSLLFTDTQYF
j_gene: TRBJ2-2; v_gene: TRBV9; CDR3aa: CASSVKGRANTGELFF
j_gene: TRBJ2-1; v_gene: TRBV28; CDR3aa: CASSSSGSHNEQFF
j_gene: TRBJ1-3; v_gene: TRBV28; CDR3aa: CASKVGAGNTIYF
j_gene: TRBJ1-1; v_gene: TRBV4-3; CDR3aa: CASSQVFGLAEAFF
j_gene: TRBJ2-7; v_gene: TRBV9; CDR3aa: CASSVGTGPSYEQYF
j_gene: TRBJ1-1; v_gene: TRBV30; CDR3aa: CAWTAVTGEDTEAFF
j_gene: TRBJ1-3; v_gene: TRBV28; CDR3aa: CASSFGRSGNTIYF
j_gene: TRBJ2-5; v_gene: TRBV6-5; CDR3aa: CASSSPQREGRGTQYF
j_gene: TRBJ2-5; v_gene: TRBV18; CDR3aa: CASSRSGEETQYF
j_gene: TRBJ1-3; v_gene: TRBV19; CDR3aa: CASRERGRGNTIYF
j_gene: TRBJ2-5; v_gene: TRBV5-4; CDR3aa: CASSLIAGEETQYF
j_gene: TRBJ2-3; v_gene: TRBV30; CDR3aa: CAWAFGGGGDTQYF
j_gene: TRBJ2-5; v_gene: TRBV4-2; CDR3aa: CASSQDAFGVEETQYF
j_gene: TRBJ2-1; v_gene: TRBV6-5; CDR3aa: CASSSGTGSYNEQFF
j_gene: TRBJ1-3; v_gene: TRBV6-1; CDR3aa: CASSADTIYF
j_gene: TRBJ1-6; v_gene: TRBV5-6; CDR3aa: CASSPLQGSAYNSPLHF
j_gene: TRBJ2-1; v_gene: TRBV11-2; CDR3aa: CASSRLAGLASNEQFF
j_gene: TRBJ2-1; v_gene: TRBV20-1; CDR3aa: CSARLHNEQFF
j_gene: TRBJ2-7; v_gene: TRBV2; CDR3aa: CASIRPDRTYEQYF
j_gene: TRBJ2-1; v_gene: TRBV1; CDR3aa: CTSSQSPCGGAHYNEQFF
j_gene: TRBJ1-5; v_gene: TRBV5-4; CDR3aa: CASSDRDTSPGGPQHF